This is a list of T cell receptor beta chains from one sample in a study of shared clonotypes between healthy human individuals. Produced via immunoSEQ multiplex PCR; TCRdb's table is partial and in-frame only. Of 2 million to 2.5 million clones in the sample, roughly 92% were seen once. The sample consisted of naive CD4+ T cells from PBMCs. These receptors were obtained from a man younger than 30 in good health. Some clones in this sample may be carry-over from other donors' samples. CDR3s include the opening cysteine and the closing phenylalanine or tryptophan. A D gene is named only where the DNA matches it firmly. Size is omitted from some rows. Given values are once, few, many or a class for expanded clones.

abundance	j_gene	d_gene	v_gene	CDR3aa	CDR3nt
once	TRBJ2-2	.	TRBV5-1	CASSLYGSGTGELFF	TGCGCCAGCAGCTTGTACGGGAGTGGAACCGGGGAGCTGTTTTTT
.	TRBJ2-7	.	TRBV14	CASSYGGPNEQYF	TGTGCCAGCAGCTATGGGGGGCCCAACGAGCAGTACTTC
.	TRBJ2-2	TRBD2	TRBV7-3	CASSLSGGRAGELFF	TGTGCCAGCAGCTTAAGCGGCGGGAGGGCCGGGGAGCTGTTTTTT
.	TRBJ2-5	.	TRBV19	CASSMGGGGETQYF	TGTGCCAGTAGTATGGGAGGAGGGGGGGAGACCCAGTACTTC
.	TRBJ2-2	.	TRBV4-3	CASSQGLPRDENTGELFF	TGCGCCAGCAGCCAAGGTCTTCCCCGGGACGAGAACACCGGGGAGCTGTTTTTT
.	TRBJ2-4	.	TRBV4-1	CASSQERDERIQYF	TGCGCCAGCAGCCAAGAGAGGGACGAAAGGATTCAGTACTTC
.	TRBJ2-3	.	TRBV7-9	CASSPRTLKGTDTQYF	TGTGCCAGCAGCCCGAGGACCCTAAAGGGCACAGATACGCAGTATTTT
.	TRBJ1-5	.	TRBV11-2	CASSLDGYSNQPQHF	TGTGCCAGCAGCTTAGACGGATATAGCAATCAGCCCCAGCATTTT
.	TRBJ1-5	.	TRBV6-1	CASSDSSGPRGNQPQHF	TGTGCCAGCAGTGACAGCAGCGGCCCAAGGGGCAATCAGCCCCAGCATTTT
.	TRBJ2-5	.	TRBV5-4	CASSSPGSQETQYF	TGTGCCAGCAGCTCTCCAGGGAGCCAAGAGACCCAGTACTTC
once	TRBJ2-1	.	TRBV25-1	CASSEAGYYNEQFF	TGTGCCAGCAGTGAAGCGGGTTACTACAATGAGCAGTTCTTC
.	TRBJ2-1	.	TRBV5-1	CASSLTSRKYNEQFF	TGCGCCAGCAGCTTAACTAGCCGGAAGTACAATGAGCAGTTCTTC
.	TRBJ1-1	.	TRBV11-2	CASSLSLTSGNTEAFF	TGTGCCAGCAGCTTAAGTCTTACCAGTGGGAACACTGAAGCTTTCTTT
.	TRBJ2-2	.	TRBV11-2	CASSPTPGELFF	TGTGCCAGCAGCCCCACACCCGGGGAGCTGTTTTTT
.	TRBJ1-5	.	TRBV7-2	CASSFGGGQPQHF	TGTGCCAGCAGCTTCGGAGGGGGTCAGCCCCAGCATTTT
.	TRBJ2-1	.	TRBV25-1	CASTDGLAYKQFF	TGTGCCAGCACGGACGGGTTGGCGTATAAGCAGTTCTTC
.	TRBJ1-1	.	TRBV5-6	CASSQDGGLNTEAFF	TGTGCCAGCAGCCAGGATGGCGGATTGAACACTGAAGCTTTCTTT
.	TRBJ2-1	.	TRBV19	CASRKAGLGNEQFF	TGTGCCAGTAGGAAAGCAGGGTTGGGCAATGAGCAGTTCTTC
.	TRBJ2-6	.	TRBV28	CASSSRSPGANVLTF	TGTGCCAGCAGTTCCCGGTCCCCTGGGGCCAACGTCCTGACTTTC
.	TRBJ2-3	.	TRBV11-2	CAGSLAGQFSDTQYF	TGTGCCGGCAGCTTAGCCGGACAGTTCTCAGATACGCAGTATTTT
.	TRBJ2-7	TRBD2	TRBV28	CASSPGLPFEQYF	TGTGCCAGCAGCCCGGGACTACCTTTCGAGCAGTACTTC
.	TRBJ2-1	TRBD1	TRBV6-6	CASSYGDRGGEQFF	TGTGCCAGCAGTTACGGGGACAGGGGCGGTGAGCAGTTCTTC
.	TRBJ2-4	.	TRBV2	CASSAGRNIQYF	TGTGCCAGCAGTGCGGGCAGAAACATTCAGTACTTC
.	TRBJ2-2	.	TRBV5-4	CASSQTTTSWAGELFF	TGTGCCAGCAGCCAAACAACCACTAGCTGGGCCGGGGAGCTGTTTTTT
.	TRBJ2-1	TRBD2	TRBV12-5	CASGLESGGIYNEQFF	TGTGCTAGTGGTTTGGAGAGCGGGGGGATTTACAATGAGCAGTTCTTC
.	TRBJ1-1	.	TRBV7-7	CASSPYTGEAFF	TGTGCCAGCAGCCCTTATACGGGAGAAGCTTTCTTT
.	TRBJ2-7	TRBD2	TRBV7-9	CASSLGLAVNEQYF	TGTGCCAGCAGCTTAGGACTAGCGGTAAACGAGCAGTACTTC
once	TRBJ2-7	.	TRBV15	CATSRDHYRAYEQYF	TGTGCCACCAGCAGAGATCATTACAGGGCCTACGAGCAGTACTTC
.	TRBJ2-3	TRBD2	TRBV5-1	CASKGLAGAGDTQYF	TGCGCCAGCAAGGGGTTAGCGGGAGCGGGCGATACGCAGTATTTT
once	TRBJ2-2	.	TRBV11-2	CASSLDERQMNTGELFF	TGTGCCAGCAGCTTAGATGAACGACAGATGAACACCGGGGAGCTGTTTTTT
.	TRBJ2-1	.	TRBV7-6	CASSLFGSAYNEQFF	TGTGCCAGCAGCTTATTCGGGAGTGCCTACAATGAGCAGTTCTTC
.	TRBJ2-3	TRBD2	TRBV5-1	CASSLAGGSNTDTQYF	TGCGCCAGCAGCTTGGCAGGCGGGAGTAACACAGATACGCAGTATTTT
.	TRBJ1-5	TRBD1	TRBV6-1	CASSPTGGGNQPQHF	TGTGCCAGCAGTCCGACAGGGGGCGGCAATCAGCCCCAGCATTTT
.	TRBJ2-7	TRBD1	TRBV7-8	CASSWAGTAYEQYF	TGTGCCAGCAGCTGGGCCGGGACAGCCTACGAGCAGTACTTC
.	TRBJ1-2	TRBD1	TRBV7-8	CASSSGTGGAWNYGYTF	TGTGCCAGCAGCTCGGGGACAGGGGGCGCTTGGAACTATGGCTACACCTTC
.	TRBJ1-4	TRBD1	TRBV15	CATRQGVREKLFF	TGTGCCACCCGCCAGGGGGTTCGGGAAAAACTGTTTTTT
.	TRBJ1-2	TRBD1	TRBV5-1	CASSLDRGGYTF	TGCGCCAGCAGCTTGGACAGGGGAGGCTACACCTTC
.	TRBJ2-1	.	TRBV5-1	CASSLDRLRAEQFF	TGCGCCAGCAGCTTGGACCGTCTCAGGGCTGAGCAGTTCTTC
.	TRBJ1-2	.	TRBV2	CASSESASGGYTF	TGTGCCAGCAGTGAGTCCGCGTCGGGCGGCTACACCTTC
.	TRBJ1-1	.	TRBV7-8	CASSLVGVENTEAFF	TGTGCCAGCAGCTTAGTTGGGGTTGAGAACACTGAAGCTTTCTTT
once	TRBJ1-2	.	TRBV4-1	CASSQDWPGGNYGYTF	TGCGCCAGCAGCCAAGATTGGCCCGGTGGTAACTATGGCTACACCTTC
.	TRBJ2-1	TRBD2	TRBV7-8	CASSPGTSDEQFF	TGTGCCAGCAGCCCCGGGACTAGCGATGAGCAGTTCTTC
.	TRBJ1-2	.	TRBV5-1	CASSQRGADSYGYTF	TGCGCCAGCAGCCAACGAGGGGCCGATTCCTATGGCTACACCTTC